This entry lists 5 T cell receptor beta chains sequenced from one sample in a study of blood T cell repertoires in COVID-19. Only in-frame clones appear in the TCRdb table, and some are missing; sequencing was by immunoSEQ multiplex PCR. The repertoire holds some 150,000 clones, 80% seen once, with 0.45% to 0.6% in the top ten. Sequenced input: peripheral blood. These receptors all stem from a man aged 60-69 years with acute or convalescent COVID-19.

This rearrangement joins TRBV7-2 to TRBJ2-2, with D maybe TRBD1 (6 bases). V dropped 5 bases and J dropped 2 bases, with 12 bases sitting between them. The CDR3 sequence is 15 residues long. Germline CDR1 SGHTA, CDR2 FQGNSA. CDR3 residues: CASSNRQVNTGELFF. The CDR3 nucleotides are TGTGCCAGCAGCAATCGACAGGTTAACACCGGGGAGCTGTTTTTT.

This clone was counted once. This rearrangement joins TRBV7-3 to TRBJ2-7, with TRBD2 as a possible D gene (5 bases). Between the trimmed V and J ends, which lost 5 bases and 0 bases, there was a span of 17 bases. Per germline, CDR1 SGHTA and CDR2 FQGTGA. The CDR3 totals 16 residues. As DNA, the CDR3 is TGTGCCAGCAGCCCCCATGGGCCAGCGGTCTCCTACGAGCAGTACTTC. Translating gives CASSPHGPAVSYEQYF.

CDR3 bases: TGTGCCAGCAGCTCCCAGGGGGTCGTGAGTCAGCCCCAGCATTTT. It translates to CASSSQGVVSQPQHF. The V gene is TRBV7-2, the J gene TRBJ1-5; TRBD1 matches 7 bases. This CDR3 has 15 residues. The J segment lost 6 bases and the V segment lost 4 bases, leaving 9 bases of the junction unmatched. The germline CDR1 and CDR2 sequences are SGHTA and FQGNSA.

The J gene is TRBJ2-7, the V gene TRBV6-2 or TRBV6-3; D may be TRBD2 (6 bases). CDR1 and CDR2 (germline): MNHEY, SVGEGT. The V gene lost 2 bases and the J gene lost 0 bases, with 20 bases spanning the gap. CDR3 length: 18 residues. Here the CDR3 reads CASSYLFSGTGSSYEQYF. In DNA, the CDR3 is TGTGCCAGCAGTTACCTTTTTTCCGGGACTGGGAGCTCCTACGAGCAGTACTTC.

This clone came up once. The V call is TRBV6-5, the J call TRBJ1-1, with a tentative D call TRBD1 (6 bases). Germline-derived CDR1 and CDR2 are MNHEY and SVGAGI. Trimming took off 0 bases at V and 1 base at J, with 12 bases between the two ends. This CDR3 comprises 16 residues. CDR3 protein: CASSYSTGHSNTEAFF. CDR3 DNA sequence: TGTGCCAGCAGTTACTCGACGGGACACTCGAACACTGAAGCTTTCTTT.